Included here is one T cell receptor (beta chain) sequence, with context. Its specificity is unknown. This record belongs to a study of shared clonotypes between healthy human individuals. At the level of the study: There were three CD4 naive, three CD4 memory, two CD8 naive and one CD8 memory plates per donor.

The repertoire was sequenced with immunoSEQ multiplex PCR; TCRdb's copy has only in-frame clones and lacks some. The sample holds some 1.4 million clones, around 97% seen once. Germline V gene data show CDR1 as SGHTS and CDR2 as YDEGEE. The junction had 6 bases not matched to a gene; V was cut back by 8 bases and J by 1 base. The CDR3 extends over 16 amino acids. Study-wide results and caveats: Rarefaction analysis demonstrated incomplete sorted-subset sequencing notwithstanding large depth. Naive subsets usually exceeded memory subsets in estimated richness.

Sequencing input: naive CD4+ T cells sorted from blood. Described subset: CD45RA+ positively selected. This receptor was taken from a man aged 30-40 years in good health. This chain connects TRBV5-8 to TRBJ2-6, with TRBD2 matching over 10 bases. CDR3 amino acids: CARAASGRSGANVLTF. Here the CDR3 DNA reads TGTGCCAGGGCGGCTAGCGGGAGATCTGGGGCCAACGTCCTGACTTTC.